The 20 T cell receptor beta chains below come from one sample, sequenced in a study of graft-versus-host responses after intestinal transplantation. Profiling relied on immunoSEQ multiplex PCR, and the TCRdb table lists in-frame clones only, not all of them. In the table there are roughly 89,000 clones, 92% of which are singletons. No antigen has been assigned to these receptors. The sample here was unstimulated CD4+ T cells sorted from spleen or lymph node cells, taken before intestinal transplant. These receptor sequences come from a human donor who received an intestinal transplant.

The genes are TRBV28 and TRBJ2-1, with 11 nucleotides matching TRBD2. Germline V gene lookup returns CDR1 MDHEN and CDR2 SYDVKM. There are 17 residues in the CDR3. Trimming removed 6 bases from V and 2 bases from J; junction bases left unmatched: 9. The CDR3 loop reads CASSLGLAAFTYNEQFF. CDR3 bases: TGTGCCAGCAGCCTGGGACTAGCGGCCTTCACCTACAATGAGCAGTTCTTC. Complete variable domain (other parts from reference TRBV28 and TRBJ2-1): DVKVTQSSRYLVKRTGEKVFLECVQDMDHENMFWYRQDPGLGLRLIYFSYDVKMKEKGDIPEGYSVSREKKERFSLILESASTNQTSMYLCASSLGLAAFTYNEQFFGPGTRLTVL.

The genes are TRBV2 and TRBJ1-1; maybe TRBD1 (6 bases). This CDR3 has 15 amino acids. Germline CDR1 SNHLY, CDR2 FYNNEI. V lost 5 bases, J lost 1 base, and 14 bases lay in between. The CDR3 DNA reads TGTGCCAGCAGTCCCAGGGGTAGGTGGAACACTGAAGCTTTCTTT. Amino acids: CASSPRGRWNTEAFF.

This clone was detected only once. The gene calls are TRBV5-1 and TRBJ1-2, with 7 bases that match TRBD1. The CDR3 has 13 residues. After removal of 4 bases from V and 4 bases from J, the junction contained 4 bases not matched to a gene. Germline loops: CDR1 SGHRS, CDR2 YFSETQ. The CDR3 loop reads CASSARQGYGYTF. The CDR3 coding sequence is TGCGCCAGCAGCGCTCGACAGGGCTATGGCTACACCTTC.

The J gene is TRBJ1-1, the V gene TRBV30; TRBD1 matches 7 bases. The CDR3 covers 16 residues. Unmatched junction bases numbered 19, after V lost 5 bases and J lost 7 bases. Germline V gene sequence: CDR1 GTSNPN, CDR2 SVGIG (reference sequence). In DNA, the CDR3 is TGTGCCTGGGTCCCCGGGGTCAGCCCTCAGGGGGGTGAAGCTTTCTTT. As protein: CAWVPGVSPQGGEAFF.

The V gene is TRBV4-1, the J gene TRBJ1-2; 8 bases are a match to TRBD1. Germline loops: CDR1 MGHRA, CDR2 YSYEKL. V shed 6 bases and J 8 bases; nucleotides not matched to a gene: 14. This CDR3 is built from 15 residues. In DNA, the CDR3 is TGCGCCAGCAGACAGGGGGTTGGCGGTCTGAGGGGCTACACCTTC. As protein: CASRQGVGGLRGYTF.

The chain couples TRBV5-1 to TRBJ1-6, with 7 positions matching TRBD1. This CDR3 contains 14 residues. Germline values: CDR1 SGHRS, CDR2 YFSETQ. Trimming at V came to 4 bases and at J to 7 bases, leaving 5 bases not matched to a gene. CDR3: CASSPGQINSPLHF. For the CDR3, the DNA is TGCGCCAGCAGCCCGGGACAGATAAATTCACCCCTCCACTTT.

V gene TRBV7-9 combines with J gene TRBJ1-6; TRBD1 agrees at 11 bases. CDR3 size: 17 residues. The V gene's germline CDR1 is SEHNR and CDR2 FQNEAQ (reference sequence). V was pared by 0 bases and J by 10 bases, with 8 bases of the junction left unmatched. The CDR3 DNA follows: TGTGCCAGCAGCTTAGCGGGGACAGGGGGACGATTATCACCCCTCCACTTT. This gives the protein CASSLAGTGGRLSPLHF. Drawing the rest from reference TRBV7-9 and TRBJ1-6, the complete variable domain is DTGVSQNPRHKITKRGQNVTFRCDPISEHNRLYWYRQTLGQGPEFLTYFQNEAQLEKSRLLSDRFSAERPKGSFSTLEIQRTEQGDSAMYLCASSLAGTGGRLSPLHFGNGTRLTVT.

V gene TRBV4-1 combines with J gene TRBJ2-2, with TRBD2 as a possible D gene (6 bases). The V end lost 5 bases, the J end lost 6 bases, and 13 bases lay between the germline ends. CDR1 is MGHRA, CDR2 YSYEKL, per germline. This CDR3 region has 14 residues. CDR3 DNA: TGCGCCAGCAGCTCCCGGACGGGAGCCGGGGAGCTGTTTTTT. It encodes CASSSRTGAGELFF.

In this sample, this clone turned up once. V and J are TRBV19 and TRBJ2-6; maybe TRBD1 (5 bases). V shed 5 bases and J shed 0 bases, with 5 bases lying between them. The CDR3 contains 14 residues. The V gene's germline CDR1 is LNHDA and CDR2 SQIVND (reference sequence). CDR3 region: CASSDSSGANVLTF. The CDR3 nucleotides are TGTGCCAGTAGTGACAGCTCTGGGGCCAACGTCCTGACTTTC. Full variable domain (missing parts from reference TRBV19 and TRBJ2-6): DGGITQSPKYLFRKEGQNVTLSCEQNLNHDAMYWYRQDPGQGLRLIYYSQIVNDFQKGDIAEGYSVSREKKESFPLTVTSAQKNPTAFYLCASSDSSGANVLTFGAGSRLTVL.

The V call is TRBV19, the J call TRBJ1-5; 7 nucleotides agree with TRBD1. The CDR3 contains 15 residues. Trimming took 5 bases from V and 4 from J; bases not matched to a gene: 8. Per the germline V gene, CDR1 is LNHDA and CDR2 is SQIVND (reference sequence). DNA of the CDR3: TGTGCCAGTAGTTCCGGGACAGCCGTAAATCAGCCCCAGCATTTT. Translated, it gives CASSSGTAVNQPQHF.

This sequence joins TRBV7-8 and TRBJ1-1; 8 bases match TRBD1. Germline V gene sequence: CDR1 SGHVS, CDR2 FQNEAQ. V gave up 4 bases and J gave up 0 bases; unmatched junction bases: 7. This CDR3 comprises 16 residues. CDR3 coding DNA: TGTGCCAGCAGCTGGGTTCCGGGACAGGTGAACACTGAAGCTTTCTTT. Translation gives CASSWVPGQVNTEAFF.

This chain uses TRBV7-3 with TRBJ2-5, with TRBD1 matching 9 bases. CDR1 is SGHTA and CDR2 is FQGTGA in the germline V gene. Trimming cost V 5 bases and J 5 bases; bases outside gene matches: 3. The CDR3 consists of 13 residues. The CDR3 DNA reads TGTGCCAGCAGCCCGGACAGGGGCGAGACCCAGTACTTC. Translation: CASSPDRGETQYF.

The V and J genes are TRBV11-2 and TRBJ2-6; D might be TRBD1 (5 bases). The CDR3 covers 13 residues. Germline V gene lookup returns CDR1 SGHAT and CDR2 FQNNGV. The germline V and J ends were trimmed by 4 bases and 4 bases, with 5 bases remaining between them. CDR3 DNA: TGTGCCAGCAGCTCAGGGGGGGCCAACGTCCTGACTTTC. Its translation: CASSSGGANVLTF. Drawing the rest from reference TRBV11-2 and TRBJ2-6, the complete variable domain is EAGVAQSPRYKIIEKRQSVAFWCNPISGHATLYWYQQILGQGPKLLIQFQNNGVVDDSQLPKDRFSAERLKGVDSTLKIQPAKLEDSAVYLCASSSGGANVLTFGAGSRLTVL.

V is TRBV9 and J is TRBJ2-5; TRBD2 aligns across 9 bases. There are 15 residues in the CDR3. Germline assignment: CDR1 SGDLS and CDR2 YYNGEE. V lost 0 bases and J lost 4; bases outside the gene matches: 4. CDR3 DNA sequence: TGTGCCAGCAGCGTAGAGGGACTAGCCCGAGAGACCCAGTACTTC. Amino acid sequence: CASSVEGLARETQYF. The full variable domain, its missing parts supplied by reference TRBV9 and TRBJ2-5, is DSGVTQTPKHLITATGQRVTLRCSPRSGDLSVYWYQQSLDQGLQFLIQYYNGEERAKGNILERFSAQQFPDLHSELNLSSLELGDSALYFCASSVEGLARETQYFGPGTRLLVL.

This clone was seen just once. CDR3 nucleotide sequence: TGTGCCAGCAGTTACGAGGAACGTTTCGAGCAGTTCTTC. It is translated as CASSYEERFEQFF. The chain links TRBV6-6 to TRBJ2-1; D not certain. CDR1 is MNHNY and CDR2 is SVGAGI in the germline V gene (reference sequence). There are 13 residues in the CDR3. Deletions cut 2 bases from V and 10 bases from J, with 12 bases between.

V usage is TRBV9 and J usage is TRBJ2-1, with 8 bases matching TRBD2. The CDR3 is made up of 17 amino acids. Germline V gives CDR1 SGDLS, CDR2 YYNGEE. Germline trimming cut 0 bases from V and 7 bases from J; bases unmatched to any gene: 12. The CDR3 coding sequence is TGTGCCAGCAGCGTAGCGGCGGGAGGCACCATCCTAAATGAGCAGTTCTTC. Translation gives CASSVAAGGTILNEQFF.

The J gene is TRBJ2-2, the V gene TRBV6-5, with D possibly TRBD1 on 5 matching bases. V lost 3 bases, J lost 7 bases, and 12 bases lay in between. The CDR3 sequence is 14 residues long. Germline CDR1 reads MNHEY; CDR2 reads SVGAGI. The CDR3 is CASSYWQGIGELFF. The DNA for the CDR3 is TGTGCCAGCAGTTATTGGCAGGGCATCGGGGAGCTGTTTTTT.

V usage is TRBV18 and J usage is TRBJ2-7; tentative D call: TRBD1 (6 bases). This CDR3 has 15 residues. CDR1 is KGHSH and CDR2 is LQKENI in the germline V gene. Trimming pared 0 bases from V and 2 bases from J, leaving 11 bases between. Written as DNA, the CDR3 is TGTGCCAGCTCACCACCGGACAAGGGGGCCTACGAGCAGTACTTC. Translated: CASSPPDKGAYEQYF.

The rearrangement joins TRBV2 to TRBJ1-2; 9 positions agree with TRBD1. With 5 bases clipped from V and 4 bases from J, the junction kept 8 bases outside the gene matches. The CDR3 length is 15 residues. CDR1 is SNHLY and CDR2 is FYNNEI in the germline V gene. CDR3 sequence reads: CASSNGQGRTYGYTF. The CDR3 nucleotides are TGTGCCAGCAGTAACGGACAGGGGCGAACCTATGGCTACACCTTC.

The chain recombines TRBV7-3 with TRBJ1-1; 9 bases line up with TRBD1. The CDR3 extends over 14 amino acids. Germline V gene sequence: CDR1 SGHTA, CDR2 FQGTGA. Germline trimming cut 5 bases from V and 6 bases from J; bases unmatched to any gene: 7. The CDR3 DNA follows: TGTGCCAGCAGCCCCGGGACAGGGAAGCCTGAAGCTTTCTTT. It is translated as CASSPGTGKPEAFF.